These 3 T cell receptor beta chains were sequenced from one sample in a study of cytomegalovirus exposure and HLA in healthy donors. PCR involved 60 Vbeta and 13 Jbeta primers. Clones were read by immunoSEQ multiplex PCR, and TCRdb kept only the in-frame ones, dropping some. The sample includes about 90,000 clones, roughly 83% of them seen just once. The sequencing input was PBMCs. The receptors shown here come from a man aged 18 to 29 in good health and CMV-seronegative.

The DNA for the CDR3 is TGTGCCACGCGACCGACGACAGGGGTAGGGTATGGCTACACCTTC. As protein: CATRPTTGVGYGYTF. The chain recombines TRBV10-3 with TRBJ1-2; 8 nucleotides match TRBD1. CDR1 is ENHRY, CDR2 SYGVKD, per germline. The CDR3 runs 15 residues. Trimming removed 10 bases from V and 5 bases from J; junction bases left unmatched: 15.

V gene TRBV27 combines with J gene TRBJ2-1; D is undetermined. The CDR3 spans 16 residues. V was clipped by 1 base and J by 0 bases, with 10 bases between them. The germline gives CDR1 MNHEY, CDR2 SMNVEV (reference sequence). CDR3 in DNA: TGTGCCAGCAGTTTATTAGCAGTCAGCTCCTACAATGAGCAGTTCTTC. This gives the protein CASSLLAVSSYNEQFF.

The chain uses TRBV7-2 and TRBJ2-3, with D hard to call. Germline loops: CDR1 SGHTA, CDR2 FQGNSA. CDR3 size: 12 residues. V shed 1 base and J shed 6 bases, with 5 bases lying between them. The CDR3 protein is CASSLVVDTQYF. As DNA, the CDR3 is TGTGCCAGCAGCTTAGTCGTGGATACGCAGTATTTT.